This is a list of T cell receptor beta chains from one sample in a study of CD8 T cells in ankylosing spondylitis. MiXCR, run by TCRdb on the 5' RACE reads, gives a single entry per CDR3 protein. The sample records over 200,000 distinct CDR3 sequences, about 10% being singletons. Material for sequencing was blood, either unsorted or a sorted T cell fraction (not recorded which). The receptors stem from a male donor with ankylosing spondylitis or in good health (not recorded which). CDR3s include the opening cysteine and the closing phenylalanine or tryptophan. The D gene is left open where the match is weak.

TRBV2	NA	CASSDYGPTQYF
TRBV7-2	TRBD2	CASSRSGSSYEQYF
TRBV2	NA	CASSDQGRITKNIQYF
TRBV5-1	NA	CASSLDRPDTDTQYF
TRBV5-1	NA	CASRDTNNSPLHF
TRBV19	TRBD1	CASRKTGGNTDTQYF
TRBV18	TRBD1	CASSPGQSYNSPLHF
TRBV20-1	TRBD2	CRVPNSGTSGEQFF
TRBV27	TRBD1	CASQGVALDGPLHF
TRBV20-1	NA	CSARLSDTSYEQYF
TRBV7-6	NA	CASSEKGAGVRELFF
TRBV7-8	NA	CASSFRADPREQYF
TRBV6-1	TRBD1	CASSTSPGQGYGYTF
TRBV7-2	TRBD2	CASSELAGGPETQYF
TRBV19	TRBD2	CASARETSGANIQYF
TRBV7-9	NA	CASSSGTDSAGQYF
TRBV20-1	NA	CSARPLTGNTGELFF